This T cell receptor (beta chain) was profiled in a study of memory CD4+ T cells and cytomegalovirus serostatus (dated by TCRdb to between 2018 and 2020). For context, the study as a whole: The cohort comprised around 35 healthy Belgian adults, 9 CMV seropositive and some 24 CMV seronegative. To replicate a published TCR-based CMV serostatus classifier, the researchers sequenced the CD4+ memory TCRbeta repertoires of a Belgian cohort whose cytomegalovirus serostatus was known. Findings and caveats that apply to the study as a whole: The results were read as suggesting that the CMV-associated TCR signature is, for the most part, present in the CD4+ memory repertoire. Unlike the original study, which covered naive and memory CD4+ and CD8+ populations, the Belgian study sequenced only CD4+CD45RO+ memory cells. On the Belgian cohort, the classifier built on the original framework reached a median bootstrapped AUC of almost 0.96, with a 95% CI of 0.76-1.00. CMV serostatus prediction reached a median bootstrapped AUC of nearly 0.96 with the original framework and just under 0.93 with a US-trained random forest. Of 164 previously reported CMV-associated TCRbeta sequences, 60 to 85 appeared in the CD4+ memory repertoires, each in one to five individuals.

Single viable CD3+CD4+CD8-CD45RO+ cells were sorted as memory CD4+ T cells on a FACSAria II. CMV serostatus was determined using a Roche Elecsys assay that detects serum IgG against CMV pp150, pp28, p38 and p52. Following thawing, total CD4+ T cells were enriched through positive selection using CD4 magnetic microbeads. The samples came from a different study that was designed specifically to examine the CD4+ T cell memory repertoire. Peripheral blood mononuclear cells were isolated and cryopreserved following standard operating procedures; serum was stored at -80 °C. Staining used CD3-PerCP (BW264/56), CD4-APC (RPA-T4), CD45RO-PE (UCHT1) and CD8-Pacific Orange (3B5) antibodies, with Sytox blue excluding non-viable cells. A note on this clone: Its antigen is still unknown. Base qualities are not at hand, and no much larger clone is one base apart.

The germline V gene supplies CDR1 MDHEN and CDR2 SYDVKM. V is shortened by 4 bases, J by 8 bases, and the region joining them spans 14 bases. Measured from the cysteine to the phenylalanine, the CDR3 is 13 residues long. This entry keeps only the CDR3 DNA: 39 bases, framed from base 1. The Quick-DNA Microprep Kit was used to extract genomic DNA from the sorted cells. Amplification of TCRbeta DNA was done with the immunoSEQ hsTCRbeta kit, following the protocol from the manufacturer. TCRbeta libraries were sequenced on an Illumina MiSeq instrument. As for how the authors treated the data: After out-of-frame sequences were removed, some 2 million distinct TCRbeta sequences remained, averaging about 67,000 per individual. Each individual was scored by the count of about 150 previously reported CMV-associated TCRbeta sequences and the total productive distinct TCRbeta count. A beta-binomial model was reimplemented in Python, and scikit-learn random forests with default parameters were trained on US cohort data. On the Belgian cohort, classifier performance was reported as the median AUC, along with percentile confidence intervals, across 10,000 bootstrap iterations. The immuneACCESS repertoire file appears here via TCRdb, limited to in-frame rearrangements. These files lack a portion of the clones; in checked studies, under half of the deficit traces to unresolved V genes, and the cause of the others is not known. From that table come the V and J calls and clone size; the DNA was used to work out D and trimming. In all, the sample holds just under 65,000 clones, and around 77% of those were seen once. The ten largest clones represent 0.7% to 0.9% of the sample.

The sequence was collected from an adult in good health and CMV-seronegative. The material sequenced was memory CD4+ T cells from blood. Recombination joined TRBV28 with TRBJ1-2, with no confident D gene call. The CDR3 region: CASSWFGVEGYTF. Here is the DNA: TGTGCCAGCAGTTGGTTTGGGGTCGAGGGCTACACCTTC.